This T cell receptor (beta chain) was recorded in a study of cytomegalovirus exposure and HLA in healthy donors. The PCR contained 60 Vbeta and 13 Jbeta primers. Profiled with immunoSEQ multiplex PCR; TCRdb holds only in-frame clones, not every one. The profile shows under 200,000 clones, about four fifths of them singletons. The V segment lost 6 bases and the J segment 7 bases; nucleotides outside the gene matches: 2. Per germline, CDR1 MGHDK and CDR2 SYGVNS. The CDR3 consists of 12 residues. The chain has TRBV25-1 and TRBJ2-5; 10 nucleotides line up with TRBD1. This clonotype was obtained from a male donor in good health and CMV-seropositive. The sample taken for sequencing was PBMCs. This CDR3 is CASSWTGGTQYF. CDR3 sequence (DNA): TGTGCCAGCAGCTGGACAGGGGGGACCCAGTACTTC.